This TCR beta chain is from a study of control samples from healthy donors and cancer patients. The method was immunoSEQ multiplex PCR; TCRdb's version includes in-frame clones alone and lacks a portion of them. The repertoire consists of some 170,000 clones, with about 94% occurring once and the leading ten covering roughly 15%. As to this clone: The sample holds other DNA sequences that translate to the same CDR3.

This CDR3 is built from 13 residues. CDR1 is LGHDT, CDR2 YNNKEL, per germline (reference sequence). The V and J ends lost 3 bases and 0 bases respectively, with 5 bases between them. The chain has TRBV3-1 (or the pseudogene TRBV3-2) and TRBJ1-1, with D unclear. Sequencing was carried out using PBMCs. This clonotype was obtained from a man aged 55 to 70 with colorectal cancer. The chain's CDR3 is CASSQSVNTEAFF. CDR3 coding DNA: TGTGCCAGCAGCCAGTCGGTGAACACTGAAGCTTTCTTT.